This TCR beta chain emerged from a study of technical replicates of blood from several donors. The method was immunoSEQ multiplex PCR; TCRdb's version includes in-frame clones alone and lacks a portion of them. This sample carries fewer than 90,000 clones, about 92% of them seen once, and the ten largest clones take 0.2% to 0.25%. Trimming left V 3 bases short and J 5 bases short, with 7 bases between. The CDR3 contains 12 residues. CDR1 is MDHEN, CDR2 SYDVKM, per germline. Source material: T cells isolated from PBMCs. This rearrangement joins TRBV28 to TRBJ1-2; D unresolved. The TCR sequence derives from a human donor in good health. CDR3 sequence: CASSFGGYGYTF. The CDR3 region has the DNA TGTGCCAGCAGTTTCGGCGGTTATGGCTACACCTTC.